This T cell receptor (beta chain) is from a study of T cells in localized non-small cell lung cancer. Study conclusions and caveats: Adjacent lung tissue had a median roughly 62 of the top 100 clones found in the tumor.

Sequencing used immunoSEQ multiplex PCR; TCRdb keeps in-frame clones, though not all of them. Among more than 1,200 clones listed, 20% were seen once. This clone is judged large. The antigen remains unidentified. Trimming removed 5 bases at V and 3 bases at J, with 21 bases between. The CDR3 sequence is 17 residues long. Looked up from germline, CDR1 is SGHNT and CDR2 is YENEEA. This receptor was identified in a male donor at least 60 years old with stage I squamous cell lung carcinoma. Material: normal lung tissue next to the tumor, obtained before any cancer treatment. The chain carries TRBV11-3 and TRBJ2-3; TRBD1 or TRBD2 may be the D gene (5 bases each). CDR3 nucleotides: TGTGCCAGCAGCCCCCCCGGGACCCAATCTAGGACAGATACGCAGTATTTT. Amino acid sequence: CASSPPGTQSRTDTQYF.